These 6 T cell receptor beta chains came from one sample sequenced in a study of patients and donors after allogeneic stem cell transplantation. One entry per CDR3 protein results from TCRdb running MiXCR on the RT-PCR reads. This table has tens of thousands of distinct CDR3 sequences, about 30% appearing once. Material: blood, either unsorted or a sorted T cell fraction (not recorded which). All receptors derive from a human donor who was either an allogeneic HSCT recipient or a stem cell or donor lymphocyte infusion donor (not recorded which). It is not recorded whose cells these are; they may come from a transplant donor.

This clonotype was observed a few times. Written as DNA, the CDR3 is TGTGCCACCCAAGACACGGAGCAGTTCTTC. Its protein product is CATQDTEQFF. This chain joins TRBV12-3 or TRBV12-4 and TRBJ2-1; no clear D. The CDR3 totals 10 residues. Trimming pared 10 bases from V and 10 bases from J, leaving 11 bases between.

The chain has TRBV12-5 and TRBJ1-1, with D unclear. Between the trimmed V and J ends, which lost 1 base and 2 bases, there was a span of 8 bases. CDR3 length: 14 residues. The germline gives CDR1 LGHNT, CDR2 FRNRAP. CDR3 region: CASGLDPTNTEAFF. For the CDR3, the DNA is TGTGCTAGTGGTTTGGATCCGACCAACACTGAAGCTTTCTTT.

This clonotype was found a few times. The chain carries TRBV10-3 and TRBJ1-4; possibly TRBD1 for D (6 bases). V lost 0 bases to trimming and J lost 7 bases, with 15 bases between them. CDR1 ENHRY and CDR2 SYGVKD come from the germline V gene. CDR3 size: 16 residues. CDR3 sequence (DNA): TGTGCCATCAGTGAGTCGGGTCACAGGGCCGGTGAAAAACTGTTTTTT. Its translation is CAISESGHRAGEKLFF.

This rearrangement joins TRBV7-9 to TRBJ1-1; the D is unclear. Germline V CDR1 and CDR2: SEHNR, FQNEAQ (reference sequence). The CDR3 contains 18 residues. Trimming shortened V by 4 bases and J by 4 bases, and 25 bases separated the two germline ends. CDR3 sequence reads: CASSSVVLRVGKGTEAFF. In nucleotides, the CDR3 is TGTGCCAGCAGCTCCGTAGTCCTCCGAGTGGGGAAAGGCACTGAAGCTTTCTTT.

The rearrangement uses TRBV20-1 and TRBJ2-3; 7 bases align to TRBD2. This CDR3 is built from 14 residues. Unmatched junction bases numbered 8, after V lost 4 bases and J lost 4 bases. The germline V gene encodes CDR1 DFQATT and CDR2 SNEGSKA (reference sequence). CDR3 DNA sequence: TGCAGTGCTAACCGGGACTACGGACCAGATACGCAGTATTTT. As protein: CSANRDYGPDTQYF.

As DNA, the CDR3 is TGCAGTGCTAGAGATGGGTTTGGAAAGGCTTACAATGAGCAGTTCTTC. It yields the protein CSARDGFGKAYNEQFF. V and J are TRBV20-1 and TRBJ2-1, with D hard to call. With 0 bases removed from V and 4 bases from J, the gap between germline ends came to 16 bases. CDR3 length: 16 amino acids. Germline values: CDR1 DFQATT, CDR2 SNEGSKA (reference sequence).